This TCR beta chain appears in the sequencing data of a study of cytomegalovirus exposure and HLA in healthy donors (TCRdb year 2017). Notes on the research overall: An earlier analysis of under 600 of the donors reported roughly 300 Gb of sequence data and around 110 million unique TCR beta sequences from some 180 million T cells. A later analysis re-analyzed previously published TCR beta repertoires from hundreds of donors and added high-resolution HLA genotyping to study TCR occurrence patterns. Donor age, sex, ethnicity and CMV serostatus were compiled together with the repertoire data. A later genetic analysis used genome-wide SNP genotypes for about three fifths of the roughly 700 donors, treating that subset as a discovery cohort. Using immunosequencing, the study profiled T cell repertoires from 500 to 800 subjects and related those repertoires to cytomegalovirus serostatus. The number of typed donors differed by locus: about 620-630 for A, B, C, DRB1 and DQB1; approximately 520 for DQA1; approximately 610 for DPA1; and 400 to 480 for DPB1. Roughly five DR-DQ haplotypes were treated as single units for association and clustering because of strong linkage in the cohort. Among under 450 genotyped donors of the cohort, an average of roughly 240,000 unique TCR beta nucleotide sequences were sequenced per donor, roughly 18% of them non-productive. Class I and class II HLA loci were covered by the typing at four-digit resolution. All discovery cohort repertoires had been generated on a single sequencing platform. Among the approximately 420 genotyped donors, approximately 82% belonged to the genetic ancestry cluster associated with self-reported Caucasian donors. To decide whether each TCR beta V gene segment behaved as functional or pseudogenic, an earlier analysis of some 580 of the donors relied on high-throughput TCR beta sequencing. The later analysis used no new phenotypic data to find candidate immune exposures, relying instead on TCR beta sequences and their occurrence across donors. High-throughput TCR immunosequencing, statistical association of individual TCRs with disease status, and machine learning were combined to predict cytomegalovirus infection status. The study was designed to test whether signatures of past pathogen exposure could be identified by cataloging public T cell receptors. About 280 gigabases of sequencing data and around 88 million unique TCR sequences made up an early release that covered approximately 700 HLA-typed donors. Along with the approximately 700-subject first cohort, a separate validation cohort of over a hundred different subjects was used.

Library generation was performed with the immunoSEQ multiplex PCR assay. The multiplex PCR relied on a mix of 60 forward primers for TCR Vbeta segments and 13 reverse primers for TCR Jbeta segments. The CDR3 region of rearranged TCR beta genes was amplified from genomic DNA with a multiplex PCR assay. The Illumina HiSeq System was used to sequence the amplified TCR beta libraries as 87-base-pair reads. Concerning the study's data processing: Across the 500 to 700 repertoires, a later analysis counted 80 million or so unique TCR beta chains, some 11 million of which were shared by at least two donors. Raw reads were error-corrected and collapsed into unique sequences with a nearest-neighbor algorithm that merged closely related sequences to remove PCR and sequencing errors. CDR3 sequences were aligned to IMGT reference sequences to assign V, D and J gene segments. For a sequence to be retained, a match of at least six nucleotides was required to both a V gene segment and a J gene segment. Rearrangements were called productive when the CDR3 lacked stop codons and stayed in frame with V and J; all others were non-productive. Following IMGT convention, CDR3 was defined as the stretch from the second conserved V-encoded cysteine up to the conserved J-encoded phenylalanine. The earlier analysis of 587 of the donors excluded any sequence lacking an unambiguous match to a single V gene segment. In an earlier analysis of 587 of the donors, V segments were called functional above 56.7% productive rearrangements and were called segregating when the between-donor standard deviation exceeded 5%. A statistical classification framework was built for diagnosing cytomegalovirus status from the catalog of TCR beta chain sequences. V and J gene assignment, in a later analysis, came from comparing TCR nucleotide sequences with IMGT/GENE-DB human TR gene sequences. A later analysis assigned CDR3 sequences and most-parsimonious VDJ recombination scenarios with the TCRdist pipeline. A later analysis defined each TCR beta chain by its CDR3 amino acid sequence plus V-gene family, and excluded reads lacking a unique V-gene family. As a way to deal with suspected cross-contamination and a sequencing artifact, a later analysis dropped 450 to 600 nucleotide sequences that were highly shared and had low generation probability. A later analysis calculated a clonal expansion index for each public chain from normalized within-repertoire ranks of inferred template counts. In a later analysis, generation probabilities were computed using a VDJ recombination model fitted to out-of-frame rearrangements, and the results were checked against IGoR. Hypergeometric tests were used in a later analysis to score TCR-TCR, TCR-HLA and TCR-CMV co-occurrence, with a repertoire-size bias correction applied to the TCR pairs. False discovery rates were estimated in a later analysis by permuting HLA or CMV assignments 20 times. In a later analysis, co-occurring TCRs were grouped using DBSCAN, with TCRdist sequence similarity added in when clustering inside HLA-allele-positive subsets. Repertoires with fewer than 30,000 or more than 120,000 public chains, plus five repertoires with anomalous nucleotide sharing, were excluded from co-occurrence clustering. TCRdb retrieved this table from immuneACCESS and kept in-frame rearrangements only. Not all clones are present; in checked studies, unresolved V genes account for under half, and no reason is known for the remainder. That table supplies the V and J calls and clone size; D and trimming were determined from the DNA. This sample comprises 280,000 or so clones, approximately 90% of them detected only once. The top ten constitute about 2.3% of the sample.

On this clone itself: Its antigen is still unknown. No base quality values were provided; no much bigger clone lies one nucleotide off.

CDR1 ENHRY and CDR2 SYGVKD are derived from the germline V gene. The CDR3 sequence holds 14 residues, the cysteine and phenylalanine included. Only the CDR3 DNA stays, 42 bases, in frame from base 1. V sheds 3 bases and J sheds 5 bases, leaving 14 bases between their ends. Overall results and qualifications from the work: An earlier analysis of approximately 530 of the donors showed that most TCR beta V segments appeared in productive rearrangements either about 87% or about 30% of the time, which broadly matched IMGT annotations. Compared with the roughly 670-donor mean, donors in an Asian-associated ancestry cluster had fewer N-insertions in productive TCRs, according to a later genetic analysis. When HLA alleles, especially DR and DQ, strongly co-occurred, attributing TCR associations to individual alleles was difficult. Some IMGT-functional V segments, including TRBV6-2 and TRBV6-3, could not be told apart with the 87-base-pair reads, so those segments were excluded. Linkage disequilibrium might explain the correlated functional status among segregating V segments, but an unknown experimental factor could not be excluded. A later genetic analysis associated a missense DCLRE1C variant with V-gene and J-gene trimming of TCR beta chains, and an independent cohort replicated the association. The study gave a list of 150 to 200 TCR beta chains associated with cytomegalovirus. Across donors, most TCR sequences were observed very rarely, whereas some public TCRs were present in many individuals. Immune exposure information for the cohort was limited to CMV serostatus. Presence/absence analyses assumed roughly uniform sequencing depth across donors, an assumption that may not hold. Only TCR beta chains were sequenced in this cohort, and the absence of alpha or paired-chain data limited detectable features. In a later analysis, some 18,000 TCR beta sequences were associated with specific HLA alleles at a false discovery rate of 0.05. The earlier analysis of about 600 of the donors excluded over 15 rarely observed V segments, including chromosome 9 orphons, because counts were too low. A later analysis found that most CMV-associated TCR beta chains appeared HLA-restricted, with HLA associations seemingly driven largely by CMV exposure. A cluster of highly shared sequence variants was judged likely to be a technical artifact of the sequencing pipeline. According to the authors, the approach could potentially be generalized to other disease states and immunological phenotypes. Compared with equally common non-associated chains, HLA-associated TCR beta chains in a later analysis were more clonally expanded and had lower generation probabilities. A further reported finding was that TCR beta sequences accurately predicted the HLA-A and HLA-B alleles for most subjects in the first cohort. The classifier was reported to diagnose cytomegalovirus status with high specificity and sensitivity in both the original and validation cohorts. In a later analysis, TCR association rates were found to vary across HLA loci, with the most associated TCRs seen for DRB1 alleles and the fewest for HLA-C alleles. Several of the top co-occurrence clusters appeared to be linked to parvovirus B19, influenza, CMV and Epstein-Barr virus, according to a later analysis. In vitro tests confirmed that a few of the cytomegalovirus-associated TCR beta chains recognize cytomegalovirus antigens. Because some donors lacked HLA typing at each locus, the association tests relied only on the typed subset.

The cohort consisted of some 670 healthy bone marrow donors. At the time of sampling, all cohort members were nominally healthy, though unrecorded immune exposures were likely present. The donor was CMV seronegative and belonged to the group of 380 or so seronegative cohort members. Every donor gave a peripheral blood sample, and the peripheral blood mononuclear cells from that sample were used for TCR beta sequencing. Genomic DNA extraction from the blood cell samples was performed with the Qiagen DNeasy Blood Extraction Kit. The sequence derives from a woman in her late teens or twenties in good health and CMV-seronegative. Here the chain combines TRBV10-3 and TRBJ2-7, and possibly TRBD2, on 5 matching bases. The sequenced material came from PBMCs. The DNA reads as follows: TGTGCCATCAGTGATTCAACGGGGTCTCACGAGCAGTACTTC. It encodes CAISDSTGSHEQYF.